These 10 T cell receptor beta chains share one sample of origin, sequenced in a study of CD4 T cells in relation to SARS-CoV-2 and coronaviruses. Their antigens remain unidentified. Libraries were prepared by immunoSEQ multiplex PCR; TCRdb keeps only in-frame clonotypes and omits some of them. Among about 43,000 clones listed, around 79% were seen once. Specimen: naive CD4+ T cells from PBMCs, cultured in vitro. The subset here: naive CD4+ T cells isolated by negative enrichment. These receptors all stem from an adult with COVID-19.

The DNA of the CDR3 is TGTGCCAGCAGCGTAGCTTTGGGGGCCGGAGATACGCAGTATTTT. This codes for CASSVALGAGDTQYF. V and J are TRBV9 and TRBJ2-3, with a weak D call TRBD1 (6 bases). Germline V lookup: CDR1 SGDLS, CDR2 YYNGEE. The CDR3 runs to 15 residues. The germline V and J ends were trimmed by 0 bases and 5 bases, with 13 bases remaining between them.

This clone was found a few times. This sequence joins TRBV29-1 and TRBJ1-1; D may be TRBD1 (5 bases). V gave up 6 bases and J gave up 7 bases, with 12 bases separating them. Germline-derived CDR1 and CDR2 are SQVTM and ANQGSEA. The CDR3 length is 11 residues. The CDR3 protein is CSVRRDFEAFF. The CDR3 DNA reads TGCAGCGTCAGGCGGGACTTTGAAGCTTTCTTT. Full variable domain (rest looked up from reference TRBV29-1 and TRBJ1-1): SAVISQKPSRDICQRGTSLTIQCQVDSQVTMMFWYRQQPGQSLTLIATANQGSEATYESGFVIDKFPISRPNLTFSTLTVSNMSPEDSSIYLCSVRRDFEAFFGQGTRLTVV.

The CDR3 here is CSVVDPAGVGNEQFF. As DNA, the CDR3 is TGCAGCGTTGTAGACCCAGCGGGAGTCGGTAATGAGCAGTTCTTC. The chain recombines TRBV29-1 with TRBJ2-1; 8 nucleotides align to TRBD2. Losses at the gene ends were 4 bases for V and 7 bases for J; bases not matched to a gene: 12. CDR3 length equals 15 residues. The germline V gene has CDR1 SQVTM and CDR2 ANQGSEA.

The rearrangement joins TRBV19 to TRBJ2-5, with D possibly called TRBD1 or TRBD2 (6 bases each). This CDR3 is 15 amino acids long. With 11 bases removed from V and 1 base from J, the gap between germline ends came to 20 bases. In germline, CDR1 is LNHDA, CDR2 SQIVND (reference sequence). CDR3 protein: CASKARRGSQETQYF. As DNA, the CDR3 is TGTGCCTCGAAGGCGCGGAGGGGGTCCCAAGAGACCCAGTACTTC.

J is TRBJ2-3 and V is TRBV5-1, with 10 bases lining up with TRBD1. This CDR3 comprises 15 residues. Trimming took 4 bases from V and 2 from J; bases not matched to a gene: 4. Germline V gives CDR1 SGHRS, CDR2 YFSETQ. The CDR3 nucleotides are TGCGCCAGCAGCAGACAGGGGGCTAACACAGATACGCAGTATTTT. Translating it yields CASSRQGANTDTQYF. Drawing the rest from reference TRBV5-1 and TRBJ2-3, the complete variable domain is KAGVTQTPRYLIKTRGQQVTLSCSPISGHRSVSWYQQTPGQGLQFLFEYFSETQRNKGNFPGRFSGRQFSNSRSEMNVSTLELGDSALYLCASSRQGANTDTQYFGPGTRLTVL.

CDR3: CASSEAPGQSYEQYF. In DNA form, the CDR3 reads TGTGCCAGCAGTGAAGCGCCCGGACAGAGCTACGAGCAGTACTTC. The chain couples TRBV6-1 to TRBJ2-7, with a possible D match to TRBD1 (6 bases). Between the trimmed V and J ends, which lost 0 bases and 3 bases, there was a span of 12 bases. CDR3 length equals 15 residues. The germline gives CDR1 MNHNS, CDR2 SASEGT.

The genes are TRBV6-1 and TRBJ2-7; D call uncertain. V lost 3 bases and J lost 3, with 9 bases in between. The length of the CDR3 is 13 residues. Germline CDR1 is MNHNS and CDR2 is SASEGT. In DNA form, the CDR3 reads TGTGCCAGCAGTGAGACACACTTCTACGAGCAGTACTTC. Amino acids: CASSETHFYEQYF.

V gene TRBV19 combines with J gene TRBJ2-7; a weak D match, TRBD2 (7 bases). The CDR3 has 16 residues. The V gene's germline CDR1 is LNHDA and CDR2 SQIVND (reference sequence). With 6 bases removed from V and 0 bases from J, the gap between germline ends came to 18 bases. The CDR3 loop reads CASSPRGGRSSYEQYF. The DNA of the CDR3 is TGTGCCAGTAGCCCGAGGGGGGGGCGCAGCTCCTACGAGCAGTACTTC.

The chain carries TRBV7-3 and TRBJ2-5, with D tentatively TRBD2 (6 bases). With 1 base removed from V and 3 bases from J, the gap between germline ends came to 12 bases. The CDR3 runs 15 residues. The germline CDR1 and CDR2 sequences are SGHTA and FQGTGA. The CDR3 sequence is CASSLMPGLKETQYF. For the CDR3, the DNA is TGTGCCAGCAGCTTAATGCCGGGACTCAAAGAGACCCAGTACTTC.

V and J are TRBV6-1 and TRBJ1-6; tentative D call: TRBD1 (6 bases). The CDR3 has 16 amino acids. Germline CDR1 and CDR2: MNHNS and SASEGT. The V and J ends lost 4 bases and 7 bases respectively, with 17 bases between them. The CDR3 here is CASSASRTARNSPLHF. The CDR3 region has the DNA TGTGCCAGCAGTGCATCTAGGACAGCGCGGAATTCACCCCTCCACTTT.